This entry lists 10 T cell receptor beta chains sequenced from one sample in a study of monozygotic twins with cystic fibrosis. Data came from immunoSEQ multiplex PCR; TCRdb stores just in-frame clones and leaves some out. The data show 39,000 or so clones, with approximately 90% seen just once and about 0.2% held by the top ten. The sample taken for sequencing was blood. The source is a boy between 2 and 10 years old with cystic fibrosis.

This clone was recorded only once. This chain links TRBV7-9 with TRBJ1-1; D unclear. The ends were cut back, 5 bases at V and 0 bases at J, with 10 bases in the middle. This CDR3 comprises 14 residues. The germline V gene has CDR1 SEHNR and CDR2 FQNEAQ (reference sequence). The CDR3 DNA sequence: TGTGCCAGCAGCCGCTATCTTGTGAACACTGAAGCTTTCTTT. This codes for CASSRYLVNTEAFF. Filled out from reference TRBV7-9 and TRBJ1-1, the complete variable domain reads DTGVSQNPRHKITKRGQNVTFRCDPISEHNRLYWYRQTLGQGPEFLTYFQNEAQLEKSRLLSDRFSAERPKGSFSTLEIQRTEQGDSAMYLCASSRYLVNTEAFFGQGTRLTVV.

Only one count was recorded for this clone. The V and J genes are TRBV4-1 and TRBJ1-1, with a weak D call TRBD1 (5 bases). Trimming removed 3 bases at V and 3 bases at J, with 11 bases between. Germline CDR1 and CDR2: MGHRA and YSYEKL. The length of the CDR3 is 14 residues. In DNA form, the CDR3 reads TGCGCCAGCAGCCATGGCCGAGGGGACACTGAAGCTTTCTTT. As protein: CASSHGRGDTEAFF.

The CDR3: CASSQHPEDEKLFF. The CDR3 DNA follows: TGTGCCAGCAGCCAGCACCCTGAGGATGAAAAACTGTTTTTT. The chain recombines TRBV14 with TRBJ1-4; D gene uncertain. The V gene's germline CDR1 is SGHDN and CDR2 FVKESK. The CDR3 sequence is 14 residues long. The V and J ends lost 3 bases and 6 bases respectively, with 11 bases between them.

This rearrangement joins TRBV2 to TRBJ1-5, with D possibly matching TRBD1 (5 bases). The germline V and J ends were trimmed by 8 bases and 0 bases, with 11 bases remaining between them. Looked up from germline, CDR1 is SNHLY and CDR2 is FYNNEI. The CDR3 loop spans 14 amino acids. CDR3 sequence: CASGTSYSNQPQHF. As DNA, the CDR3 is TGTGCCAGCGGGACGAGTTATAGCAATCAGCCCCAGCATTTT.

The chain couples TRBV19 to TRBJ1-5, with unresolved D. The CDR3 contains 15 residues. Germline CDR1 and CDR2: LNHDA and SQIVND (reference sequence). Between the trimmed V and J ends, which lost 3 bases and 0 bases, there was a span of 9 bases. The CDR3 region has the DNA TGTGCCAGTAGTATGATTGGGAATAGCAATCAGCCCCAGCATTTT. It translates to CASSMIGNSNQPQHF.

The chain employs TRBV4-2 and TRBJ2-7, with TRBD1 identical over 7 bases. Germline CDR1 LGHNA, CDR2 YNFKEQ. J was trimmed by 11 bases and V by 1 base; bases with no gene match: 8. This CDR3 region has 13 residues. DNA of the CDR3: TGTGCCAGCAGCCAAGGGCAGGGGGACAGAGAGTACTTC. Translated: CASSQGQGDREYF.

This clone appeared a few times. The CDR3 DNA follows: TGTGCCAGCAGGGGCGCAGGGACGGCCGGGGAGCTGTTTTTT. Translated: CASRGAGTAGELFF. The chain is built from TRBV9 and TRBJ2-2; D is tentatively TRBD1 or TRBD2 (5 bases each). The V gene lost 5 bases and the J gene lost 6 bases, with 14 bases spanning the gap. CDR1 is SGDLS and CDR2 is YYNGEE in the germline V gene. This CDR3 has 14 residues.

In its sample, this clone was seen once. The J gene is TRBJ2-5, the V gene TRBV5-4, with 8 bases fitting TRBD1. The V gene's germline CDR1 is SGHNT and CDR2 YYREEE (reference sequence). Trimming cost V 4 bases and J 7 bases; bases outside gene matches: 6. This CDR3 is 13 amino acids long. As DNA, the CDR3 is TGTGCCAGCAGCGGTGGGACAGGAGTGACCCAGTACTTC. Its translation is CASSGGTGVTQYF.

The chain employs TRBV13 and TRBJ1-4, with D possibly being TRBD1 (5 bases). Germline V gives CDR1 PRHDT, CDR2 FYEKMQ (reference sequence). The length of the CDR3 is 14 residues. Trimming took 4 bases from V and 0 from J, leaving 6 bases between them. The CDR3 DNA reads as TGTGCCAGCAGCTCGGGGGCAACTAATGAAAAACTGTTTTTT. This codes for CASSSGATNEKLFF. The entire variable domain, with the rest obtained from reference TRBV13 and TRBJ1-4, is as follows: AAGVIQSPRHLIKEKRETATLKCYPIPRHDTVYWYQQGPGQDPQFLISFYEKMQSDKGSIPDRFSAQQFSDYHSELNMSSLELGDSALYFCASSSGATNEKLFFGSGTQLSVL.

The chain uses TRBV5-5 and TRBJ2-7, with 12 bases fitting TRBD2. The length of the CDR3 is 15 residues. V was clipped by 1 base and J by 6 bases; unmatched bases: 5. The germline V gene has CDR1 SGHKS and CDR2 YYEKEE (reference sequence). This chain's CDR3 is CASSLLTSGGGEQYF. The DNA of the CDR3 is TGTGCCAGCAGCTTGTTGACTAGCGGGGGTGGCGAGCAGTACTTC.